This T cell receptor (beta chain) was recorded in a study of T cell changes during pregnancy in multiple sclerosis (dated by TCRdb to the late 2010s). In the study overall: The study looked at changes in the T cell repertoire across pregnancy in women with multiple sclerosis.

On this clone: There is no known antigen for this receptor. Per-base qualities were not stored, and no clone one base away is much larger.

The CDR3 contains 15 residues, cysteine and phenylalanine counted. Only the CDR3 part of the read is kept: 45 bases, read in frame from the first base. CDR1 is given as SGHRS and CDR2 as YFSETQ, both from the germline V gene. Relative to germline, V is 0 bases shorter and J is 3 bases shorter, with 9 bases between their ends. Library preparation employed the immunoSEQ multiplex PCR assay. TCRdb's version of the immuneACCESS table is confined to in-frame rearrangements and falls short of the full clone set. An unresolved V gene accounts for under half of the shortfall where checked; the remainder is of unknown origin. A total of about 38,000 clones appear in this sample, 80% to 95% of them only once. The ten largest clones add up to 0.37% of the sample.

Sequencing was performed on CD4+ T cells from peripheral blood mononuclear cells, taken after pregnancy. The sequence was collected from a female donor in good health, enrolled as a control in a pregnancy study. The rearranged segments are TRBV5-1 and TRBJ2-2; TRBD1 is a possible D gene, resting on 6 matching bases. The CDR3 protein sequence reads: CASSLVAGDTGELFF. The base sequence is TGCGCCAGCAGCTTGGTTGCAGGGGACACCGGGGAGCTGTTTTTT.